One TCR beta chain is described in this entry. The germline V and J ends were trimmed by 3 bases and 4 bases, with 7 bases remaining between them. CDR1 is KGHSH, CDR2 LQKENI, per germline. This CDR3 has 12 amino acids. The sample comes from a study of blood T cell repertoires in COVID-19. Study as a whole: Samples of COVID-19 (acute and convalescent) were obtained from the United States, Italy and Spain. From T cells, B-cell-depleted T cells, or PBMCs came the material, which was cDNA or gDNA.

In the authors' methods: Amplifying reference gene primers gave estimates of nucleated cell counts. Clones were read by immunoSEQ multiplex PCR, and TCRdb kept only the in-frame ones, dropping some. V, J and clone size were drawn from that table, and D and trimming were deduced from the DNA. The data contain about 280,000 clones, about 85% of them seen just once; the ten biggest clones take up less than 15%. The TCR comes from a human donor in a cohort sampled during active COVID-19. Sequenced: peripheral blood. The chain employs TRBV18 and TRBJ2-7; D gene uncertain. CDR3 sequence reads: CASSPAQYEQYF. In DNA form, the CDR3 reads TGTGCCAGCTCACCCGCCCAGTACGAGCAGTACTTC.